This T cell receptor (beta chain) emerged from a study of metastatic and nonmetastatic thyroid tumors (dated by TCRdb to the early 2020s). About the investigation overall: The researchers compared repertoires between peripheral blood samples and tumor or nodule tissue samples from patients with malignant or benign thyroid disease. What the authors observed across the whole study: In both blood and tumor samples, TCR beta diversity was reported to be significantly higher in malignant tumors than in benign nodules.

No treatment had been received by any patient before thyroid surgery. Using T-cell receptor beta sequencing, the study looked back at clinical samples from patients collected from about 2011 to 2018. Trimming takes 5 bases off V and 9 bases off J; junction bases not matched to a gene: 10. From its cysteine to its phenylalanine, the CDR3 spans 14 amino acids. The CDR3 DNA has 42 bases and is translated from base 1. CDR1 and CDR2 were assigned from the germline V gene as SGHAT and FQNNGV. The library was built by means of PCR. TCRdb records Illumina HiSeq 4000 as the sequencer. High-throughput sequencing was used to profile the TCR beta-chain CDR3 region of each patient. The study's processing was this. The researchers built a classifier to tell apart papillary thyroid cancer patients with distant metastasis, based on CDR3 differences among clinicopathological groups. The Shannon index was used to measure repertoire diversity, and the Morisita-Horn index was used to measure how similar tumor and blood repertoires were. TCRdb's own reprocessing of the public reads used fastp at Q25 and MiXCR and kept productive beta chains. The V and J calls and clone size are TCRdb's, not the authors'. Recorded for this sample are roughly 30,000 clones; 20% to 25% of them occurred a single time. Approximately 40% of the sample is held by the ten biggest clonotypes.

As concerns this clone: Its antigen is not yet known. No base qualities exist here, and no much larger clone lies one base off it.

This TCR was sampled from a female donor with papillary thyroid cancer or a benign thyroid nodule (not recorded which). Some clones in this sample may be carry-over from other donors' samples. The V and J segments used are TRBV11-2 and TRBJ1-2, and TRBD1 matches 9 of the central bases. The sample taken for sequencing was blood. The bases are TGTGCCAGCAGCCCCGACAGGGGGTTAGTTTGCTACACCTTC. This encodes CASSPDRGLVCYTF.